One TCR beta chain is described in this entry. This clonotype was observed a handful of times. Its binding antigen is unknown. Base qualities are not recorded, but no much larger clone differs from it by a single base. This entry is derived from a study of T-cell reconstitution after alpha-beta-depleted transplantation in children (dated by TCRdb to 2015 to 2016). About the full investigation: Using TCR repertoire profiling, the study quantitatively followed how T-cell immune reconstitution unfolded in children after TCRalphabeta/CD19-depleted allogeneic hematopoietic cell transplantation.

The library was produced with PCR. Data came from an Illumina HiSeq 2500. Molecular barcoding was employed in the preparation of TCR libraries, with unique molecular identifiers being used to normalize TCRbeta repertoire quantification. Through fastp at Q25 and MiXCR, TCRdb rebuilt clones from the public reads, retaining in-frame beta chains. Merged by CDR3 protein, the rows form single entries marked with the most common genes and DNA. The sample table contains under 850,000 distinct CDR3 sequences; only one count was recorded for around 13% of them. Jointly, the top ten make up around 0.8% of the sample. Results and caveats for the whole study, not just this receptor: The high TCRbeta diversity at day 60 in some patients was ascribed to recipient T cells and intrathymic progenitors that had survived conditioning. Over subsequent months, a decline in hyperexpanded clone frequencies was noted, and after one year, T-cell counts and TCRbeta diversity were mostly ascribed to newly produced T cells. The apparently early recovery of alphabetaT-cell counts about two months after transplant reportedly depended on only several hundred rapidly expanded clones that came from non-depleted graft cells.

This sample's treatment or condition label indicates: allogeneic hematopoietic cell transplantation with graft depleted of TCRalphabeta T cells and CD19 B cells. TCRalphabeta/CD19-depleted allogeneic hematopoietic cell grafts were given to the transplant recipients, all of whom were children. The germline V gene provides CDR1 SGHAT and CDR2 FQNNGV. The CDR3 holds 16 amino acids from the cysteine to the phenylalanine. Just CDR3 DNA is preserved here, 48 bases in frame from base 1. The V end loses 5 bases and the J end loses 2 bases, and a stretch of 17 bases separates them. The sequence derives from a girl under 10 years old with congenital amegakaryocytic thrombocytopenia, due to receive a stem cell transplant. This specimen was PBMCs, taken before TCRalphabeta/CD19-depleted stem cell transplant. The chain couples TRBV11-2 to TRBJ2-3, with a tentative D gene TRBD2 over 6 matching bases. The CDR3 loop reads CASSRIAWTNTDTQYF. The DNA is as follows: TGTGCCAGCAGCCGCATAGCTTGGACTAACACAGATACGCAGTATTTT.